The next 22 T cell receptor beta chains were all read from a single sample in a study of blood T cell repertoires in COVID-19 (dated by TCRdb to the early 2020s). Library prep was done by the immunoSEQ multiplex PCR assay. TCRdb limited this immuneACCESS table to in-frame rearrangements with V and J called. A share of clones is missing; checked studies link under half to unresolved V genes, and the rest is unexplained. In this sample the table shows more than 70,000 clones, 75% to 95% of which occur a single time. The ten largest clones take up 3% to 4% of the sample. The sample taken for sequencing was peripheral blood. Source of these receptors: a woman aged 45-65 years in a cohort sampled during active COVID-19.

The genes are TRBV18 and TRBJ2-2; D might be TRBD1 (6 bases). Germline-derived CDR1 and CDR2 are KGHSH and LQKENI. CDR3 length: 15 amino acids. V lost 0 bases, J lost 4 bases, and 9 bases lay in between. The CDR3 spells CASSPPPRGTGELFF. CDR3 bases: TGTGCCAGCTCACCACCCCCCAGGGGCACCGGGGAGCTGTTTTTT.

With regard to this clone: The germline gene is not matched at one end of the junction; a read error may be the cause. The genes are TRBV4-1 and TRBJ2-1; 10 bases map to TRBD2. Germline CDR1 reads MGHRA; CDR2 reads YSYEKL. The length of the CDR3 is 15 residues. The CDR3 loop is CASSKELAGDLEQFF. CDR3 DNA sequence: TGCGCCAGCAGCAAAGAGCTAGCGGGGGACTTAGAGCAGTTCTTC.

This clone was seen a handful of times. This chain joins TRBV7-9 and TRBJ1-6; TRBD1 aligns across 8 bases. CDR1 and CDR2 (germline): SEHNR, FQNEAQ (reference sequence). This CDR3 has 18 amino acids. The ends lost 1 base at V and 3 bases at J; junction bases unmatched: 8. The CDR3 protein is CASSLGTGWLDYNSPLHF. The DNA of the CDR3 is TGTGCCAGCAGCTTAGGGACAGGGTGGCTCGACTATAATTCACCCCTCCACTTT.

J is TRBJ2-2 and V is TRBV9; possible D gene TRBD2, 6 bases. V lost 0 bases, J lost 7 bases, and 10 bases lay in between. Germline loops: CDR1 SGDLS, CDR2 YYNGEE. This CDR3 is built from 14 residues. Written as DNA, the CDR3 is TGTGCCAGCAGCGTAGCGGAGGGGATCGGGGAGCTGTTTTTT. Amino acids: CASSVAEGIGELFF.

The chain recombines TRBV12-3 or TRBV12-4 with TRBJ1-1, with a weak D call TRBD1 (6 bases). V was trimmed by 2 bases and J by 7 bases, leaving 8 bases between them. The CDR3 spans 12 residues. The CDR3 region has the DNA TGTGCCAGCAGTTTAAGGGGGAATGAAGCTTTCTTT. As protein: CASSLRGNEAFF.

The chain links TRBV15 to TRBJ1-2; TRBD1 matches at 7 bases. The CDR3 totals 17 residues. Per germline, CDR1 LNHNV and CDR2 YYDKDF (reference sequence). Unmatched junction bases numbered 13, after V lost 3 bases and J lost 3 bases. Here the CDR3 DNA reads TGTGCCACCAGCAGCGATCCTACGACAGGGAGGTACTATGGCTACACCTTC. Protein sequence: CATSSDPTTGRYYGYTF.

V is TRBV19 and J is TRBJ1-3; D remains unclear. This CDR3 comprises 17 residues. CDR1 is LNHDA and CDR2 is SQIVND in the germline V gene (reference sequence). V was pared by 8 bases and J by 0 bases, with 20 bases between. DNA for the CDR3: TGTGCCAGTTTGGGTCGAGGGCTGACGGCCTCTGGAAACACCATATATTTT. Translated: CASLGRGLTASGNTIYF.

The chain recombines TRBV30 with TRBJ1-2; 9 bases fit TRBD1. Germline lookup yields CDR1 GTSNPN and CDR2 SVGIG (reference sequence). Trimming cost V 0 bases and J 4 bases; bases outside gene matches: 6. The CDR3 is made up of 15 amino acids. CDR3 amino acids: CAWSVPGQGFYGYTF. CDR3 bases: TGTGCCTGGAGTGTACCGGGACAGGGCTTCTATGGCTACACCTTC.

This clone was detected only once. V gene TRBV6-5 combines with J gene TRBJ1-2; maybe TRBD1 (5 bases). CDR3 length: 15 amino acids. Germline loops: CDR1 MNHEY, CDR2 SVGAGI. V shed 0 bases and J shed 5 bases, with 13 bases lying between them. The CDR3: CASSYSRGGPYGYTF. CDR3 bases: TGTGCCAGCAGTTACTCGCGGGGGGGTCCGTATGGCTACACCTTC.

V is TRBV18 and J is TRBJ1-2; tentatively, D is TRBD1 (6 bases). This CDR3 is 16 amino acids long. The V gene's germline CDR1 is KGHSH and CDR2 LQKENI. The ends were cut back, 6 bases at V and 6 bases at J, with 23 bases in the middle. The CDR3 DNA reads TGTGCCAGCTCGAGGCAGGAGGCCCAATACAGGGATGGCTACACCTTC. It translates to CASSRQEAQYRDGYTF.

J is TRBJ2-3 and V is TRBV11-2; TRBD2 might be the D (7 bases). The V end was cut by 3 bases, the J end by 1 base, with 11 bases between. The germline V gene encodes CDR1 SGHAT and CDR2 FQNNGV. CDR3 length: 15 amino acids. The CDR3 bases are TGTGCCAGCAGCTTGCGGGGGCGCGGCACAGATACGCAGTATTTT. This translates into CASSLRGRGTDTQYF.

The chain employs TRBV29-1 and TRBJ1-1, with 10 positions matching TRBD1. The V gene's germline CDR1 is SQVTM and CDR2 ANQGSEA. With 4 bases clipped from V and 5 bases from J, the junction kept 7 bases outside the gene matches. The length of the CDR3 is 14 residues. CDR3 amino acids: CSVGRQGAETEAFF. The CDR3 nucleotides are TGCAGCGTTGGAAGACAGGGGGCAGAGACTGAAGCTTTCTTT. The full variable domain, with the rest looked up from reference TRBV29-1 and TRBJ1-1, is SAVISQKPSRDICQRGTSLTIQCQVDSQVTMMFWYRQQPGQSLTLIATANQGSEATYESGFVIDKFPISRPNLTFSTLTVSNMSPEDSSIYLCSVGRQGAETEAFFGQGTRLTVV.

In its sample, this clone was seen a few times. The chain recombines TRBV5-1 with TRBJ2-1, with 8 positions matching TRBD1. Germline loops: CDR1 SGHRS, CDR2 YFSETQ. The CDR3 consists of 13 residues. The V gene end was trimmed by 5 bases and the J gene end by 6 bases; junction bases not matched to a gene: 4. The CDR3 DNA follows: TGCGCCAGCAGGGGACAGGACTTCAATGAGCAGTTCTTC. As protein: CASRGQDFNEQFF.

V usage is TRBV5-4 and J usage is TRBJ2-7; the match to TRBD1 covers 8 bases. Per germline, CDR1 SGHNT and CDR2 YYREEE (reference sequence). Trimming at V came to 5 bases and at J to 2 bases, leaving 3 bases not matched to a gene. This CDR3 has 13 amino acids. The chain's CDR3 is CASRKQGAYEQYF. CDR3 DNA sequence: TGTGCCAGCAGGAAACAGGGGGCCTACGAGCAGTACTTC.

A remark on this clone: Other DNA sequences of this sample code for an identical CDR3. The chain combines TRBV19 with TRBJ1-1; TRBD1 is a possible D gene (6 bases). The CDR3 is 14 residues long. CDR1 and CDR2 from the germline V gene are LNHDA and SQIVND (reference sequence). Deletions cut 4 bases from V and 0 bases from J, with 9 bases between. CDR3 sequence reads: CASSRTGLNTEAFF. The CDR3 DNA follows: TGTGCCAGTAGTAGAACAGGGCTGAACACTGAAGCTTTCTTT.

V and J are TRBV3-1 (or the pseudogene TRBV3-2) and TRBJ1-2; maybe TRBD1 (5 bases). The V gene's germline CDR1 is LGHDT and CDR2 YNNKEL (reference sequence). The CDR3 runs 15 residues. V was pared by 0 bases and J by 6 bases, with 14 bases between. The CDR3 is CASSQDRARGDGYTF. For the CDR3, the DNA is TGTGCCAGCAGCCAAGATCGGGCCCGGGGGGATGGCTACACCTTC.

J is TRBJ1-3 and V is TRBV10-3, with D maybe TRBD1 (6 bases). The CDR3 covers 13 residues. From germline, CDR1 is ENHRY and CDR2 SYGVKD. V lost 6 bases, J lost 2 bases, and 8 bases lay in between. CDR3 sequence: CAIRQGTGNTIYF. DNA of the CDR3: TGTGCCATCAGGCAGGGGACTGGAAACACCATATATTTT.

The V and J genes are TRBV27 and TRBJ1-2; tentative D call: TRBD1 (6 bases). Trimming cost V 5 bases and J 4 bases, with 23 bases left between them. The CDR3 runs to 17 residues. Germline V gene lookup returns CDR1 MNHEY and CDR2 SMNVEV (reference sequence). The CDR3 region has the DNA TGTGCCAGCAGTCCGGACGGACAGCCCGCCTCAGTCTATGGCTACACCTTC. As protein: CASSPDGQPASVYGYTF.

The chain has TRBV19 and TRBJ1-5; D perhaps matches TRBD1 (6 bases). The V end lost 4 bases, the J end lost 3 bases, and 19 bases lay between the germline ends. The CDR3 totals 17 residues. CDR1 and CDR2 (germline): LNHDA, SQIVND (reference sequence). The CDR3: CASSTAAYRVANQPQHF. The CDR3 DNA reads TGTGCCAGTAGTACCGCCGCCTACAGGGTTGCCAATCAGCCCCAGCATTTT.

This chain connects TRBV18 to TRBJ1-2; TRBD1 matches 8 bases. Trimming removed 9 bases from V and 4 bases from J; junction bases left unmatched: 10. CDR1 and CDR2 (germline): KGHSH, LQKENI. The CDR3 has 14 amino acids. The DNA for the CDR3 is TGTGCCAGTCGGCCTCCCGGACAGGGCTATGGCTACACCTTC. Encoded protein: CASRPPGQGYGYTF.

This clone was recorded a few times. The J gene is TRBJ2-7, the V gene TRBV27; no reliable D call. From germline, CDR1 is MNHEY and CDR2 SMNVEV (reference sequence). V lost 0 bases, J lost 2 bases, and 11 bases lay in between. The CDR3 has 15 residues. Here the CDR3 reads CASSLSGLVPYEQYF. CDR3 nucleotide sequence: TGTGCCAGCAGTTTATCGGGTCTAGTGCCCTACGAGCAGTACTTC.

The chain links TRBV5-4 to TRBJ2-7; the match to TRBD2 covers 10 bases. Germline CDR1 reads SGHNT; CDR2 reads YYREEE (reference sequence). The CDR3 sequence is 15 residues long. V was clipped by 4 bases and J by 7 bases; unmatched bases: 11. The CDR3 region is CASSPSGRGVGEQYF. CDR3 DNA: TGTGCCAGCAGCCCGAGCGGGAGGGGTGTAGGAGAGCAGTACTTC.